This TCR beta chain was sequenced during a study of HIV-infected patients and healthy controls (TCRdb year 2014). About the full investigation: The study tested whether deep TCR repertoire sequencing of HIV patients' small blood samples could capture immune perturbation and reconstitution. Results the study describes overall, beyond this receptor: Significantly higher mean Gini indices were seen in HIV-infected repertoires than in controls, possibly reflecting oligoclonality. During therapy, HIV-associated CDR3s significantly decreased in frequency, while CMV-associated CDR3s did not change significantly, though most became more frequent. Differing numbers of distinct sequences in patients and controls hindered comparison, and size-matching assigned excessive weight to rare events in the HIV-infected data. Size-matched repertoire data did not replicate the apparent post-therapy recovery of the Gini index in HIV-infected patients. Compared with untreated HIV+ repertoires, healthy control repertoires had roughly threefold more distinct CDR3s and a higher Shannon diversity. Alpha-beta chain pairing was not determined in the samples. More CDR3s were shared between individuals among healthy controls than among HIV+ patients, as measured by Jaccard index and by the count of highly shared sequences. The dynamics of distinct T-cell subpopulations could not be separated, and sequencing depth was restricted, because whole blood was used. In the study, no determination of donor HLA types was made. The observed differences in diversity were not explained by the slight differences in age and sex profiles between the study cohorts. Eight alpha and eight beta V genes showed significantly different mean usage between HIV-infected patients and controls. Alpha-chain CDR3s from MAIT cells appeared at high frequency in healthy controls but were severely depleted in HIV+ repertoires. Processing included only sixteen HIV-infected individuals, and this was regarded by the authors as a major limit on how widely the findings apply.

Taken from cysteine to phenylalanine, the CDR3 has 17 residues. Of the read, only the CDR3 DNA is kept; its 51 bases are in frame from base 1. CDR1 and CDR2, looked up from the germline V gene (reference sequence), are SEHNR and FQNEAQ. Trimming costs V 4 bases and J 5 bases, and their ends lie 24 bases apart. This clonotype was observed a handful of times. This receptor's antigen is unknown. No quality values exist for individual bases; no much larger clone is one base distant. Roughly 0.55 ug RNA was reverse transcribed with SuperScript III using primers against the alpha and beta constant regions. Separate alpha and beta chain libraries were generated by chain-specific third strand synthesis with multiplexing indices. The protocol used a single primer pair to amplify all rearrangements within a chain, which avoided primer bias, and attached molecular barcodes to each cDNA molecule. Purified cDNA was joined by T4 RNA Ligase 1 to a 5' RACE adapter carrying a random hexamer and the SP2 sequencing primer site. With slow temperature ramps used to favor optimal annealing, second strand synthesis was primed from the SP2 site with Phusion polymerase. The 12-nucleotide barcode on each molecule comprised two random hexamer sequences, both introduced before amplification and concatenated. P5 and P7 adapter elements plus a second index were added in a short first PCR, which was followed by a roughly 21-cycle amplification PCR with P5s and P7 primers. The libraries went through roughly 27 PCR cycles in total, were quantified on a Qubit, were sized on a Bioanalyzer, and were diluted to around 4.1 nM. Sequencing of the normalized libraries was done on an Illumina MiSeq using 2 x 250 paired-end kits. MinElute columns were the means by which the reverse transcription reactions were cleaned up, and the reactions were eluted into about 10 ul Tris-Cl. A 1:1 ratio of AMPure XP beads was used to clean the adapter ligations after they had run for 20 to 25 hours at 16 degrees C. The source study handled its data this way. Demultiplexed FASTQ files were processed with a modified Decombinator that output V, J, insert and barcode information. Sequences that shared a barcode but differed from the dominant sequence were discarded as errors, and original cDNA molecules were estimated by counting barcodes clustered at Levenshtein distance 3. Downstream analyses used R packages ineq, vegan, igraph and RCytoscape, with IMGT nomenclature and CDR3 definitions. To avoid skew from clonal expansion, each TCR was counted once, and V gene usage was computed over distinct sequences. Unique CDR3 amino acid sequences within a donor were connected in similarity networks whenever two sequences differed by a single Levenshtein edit. Published HIV-specific CDR3s (approximately 90 alpha, roughly 700 beta) and CMV-specific CDR3s (roughly 14 alpha, a few hundred beta) were compiled and searched for in the repertoires. Lower sequence numbers were not the cause of the decreased diversity in patients, as random subsampling to size-matched repertoires showed. TCRdb reran the public reads through fastp at Q25 and MiXCR, keeping productive beta chains. Every CDR3 protein is listed once, alongside the most common genes and DNA of its rows. None of the V and J calls come from the authors' own analysis; TCRdb made them. In this sample the table shows some 20,000 distinct CDR3 sequences, 10% to 15% of which occur a single time. Over 8.5% of the sample belongs to the ten largest clones.

Whole blood was used without cell fractionation, so the repertoire reflected all unsorted peripheral T cells. As controls, ten healthy donors without infection were sampled, and about 40% of the ten donors were sampled a second time about 3 months later. An approximately 2.3 ml sample of peripheral blood was drawn into Tempus tubes for RNA extraction. The TURBO-DNase kit was used to remove leftover genomic DNA, and GLOBINclear was used to deplete globin mRNA. Sequenced input: blood. The chain is made from TRBV7-9 and TRBJ2-7; TRBD1 is possibly the D segment (6 matching bases). This TCR was recovered from an adult in good health. The sequenced DNA: TGTGCCAGCAGCTCACCGCGAGGGACATATCGCCCGGACGAGCAGTACTTC. Translated, it gives CASSSPRGTYRPDEQYF. With the rest looked up from the reference TRBV7-9 and TRBJ2-7 genes rather than sequenced, the full variable domain is DTGVSQNPRHKITKRGQNVTFRCDPISEHNRLYWYRQTLGQGPEFLTYFQNEAQLEKSRLLSDRFSAERPKGSFSTLEIQRTEQGDSAMYLCASSSPRGTYRPDEQYFGPGTRLTVT.